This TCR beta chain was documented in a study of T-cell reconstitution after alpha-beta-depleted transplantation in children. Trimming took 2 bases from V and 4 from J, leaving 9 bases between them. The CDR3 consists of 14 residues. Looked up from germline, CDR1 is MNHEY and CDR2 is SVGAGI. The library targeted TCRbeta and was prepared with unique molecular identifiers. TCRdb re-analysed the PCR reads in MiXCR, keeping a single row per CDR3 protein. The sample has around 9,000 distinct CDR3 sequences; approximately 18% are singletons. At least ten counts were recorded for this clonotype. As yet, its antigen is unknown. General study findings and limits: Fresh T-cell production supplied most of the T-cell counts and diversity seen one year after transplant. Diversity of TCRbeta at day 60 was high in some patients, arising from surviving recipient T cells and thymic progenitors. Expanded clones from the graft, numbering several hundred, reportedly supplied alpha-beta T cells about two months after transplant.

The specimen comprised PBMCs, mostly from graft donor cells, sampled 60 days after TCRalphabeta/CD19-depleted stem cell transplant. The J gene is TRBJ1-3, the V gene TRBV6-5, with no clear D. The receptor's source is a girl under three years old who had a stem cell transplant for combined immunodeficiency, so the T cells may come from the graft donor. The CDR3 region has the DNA TGTGCCAGCAGTTACCGCAGTTCGGGAAACACCATATATTTT. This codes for CASSYRSSGNTIYF.